This T cell receptor (beta chain) was captured by sequencing in a study of cytotoxic CD8 clonotypes in ibrutinib-treated CLL. Measured with immunoSEQ multiplex PCR; TCRdb has only the in-frame clones, and not every one. The data contain about 200,000 clones, over 60% of them singletons. The clonotype was recovered from a human donor with chronic lymphocytic leukemia. This sample comprised PBMCs, obtained after 24 months of ibrutinib treatment.

The CDR3 is CASSFSSGVYNEQFF. Written as DNA, the CDR3 is TGTGCCAGCAGCTTCTCTAGCGGGGTTTACAATGAGCAGTTCTTC. The chain joins TRBV7-8 to TRBJ2-1; 9 bases are shared with TRBD2. The germline gives CDR1 SGHVS, CDR2 FQNEAQ. V lost 3 bases, J lost 4 bases, and 4 bases stayed unmatched. The CDR3 extends over 15 amino acids.